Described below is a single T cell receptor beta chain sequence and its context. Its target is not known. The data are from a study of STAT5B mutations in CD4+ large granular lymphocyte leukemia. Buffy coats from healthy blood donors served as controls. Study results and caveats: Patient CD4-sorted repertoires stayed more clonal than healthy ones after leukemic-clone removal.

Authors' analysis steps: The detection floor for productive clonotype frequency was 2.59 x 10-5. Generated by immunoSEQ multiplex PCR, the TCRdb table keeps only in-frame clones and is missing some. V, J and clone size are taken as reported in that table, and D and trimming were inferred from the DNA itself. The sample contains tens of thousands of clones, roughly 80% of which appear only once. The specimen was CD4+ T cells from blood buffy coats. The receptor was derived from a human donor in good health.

The CDR3 loop reads CASSLEGRTANQPQHF. CDR3 nucleotides: TGTGCCAGCAGCTTAGAGGGGCGGACGGCTAATCAGCCCCAGCATTTT. The rearrangement joins TRBV7-8 to TRBJ1-5, with D possibly matching TRBD1 (5 bases). CDR1 is SGHVS and CDR2 is FQNEAQ in the germline V gene. The CDR3 has 16 amino acids. V was cut by 1 base and J by 4 bases, with 14 bases left in between.